This entry describes one T cell receptor (beta chain). Its antigen remains unknown. This specimen belongs to a study of cytomegalovirus exposure and HLA in healthy donors. Study-level results: For presence/absence analyses, sequencing depth was assumed to be roughly uniform across donors. Previously analyzed data showed that most TCR beta V segments were productive at a frequency of about 87% or about 30%.

There are 15 residues in the CDR3. Per germline, CDR1 LGHNA and CDR2 YSLEER. The trim removed 4 bases at V and 3 bases at J, leaving 6 bases unmatched. Researchers ran the PCR with 60 Vbeta and 13 Jbeta primers. Sequencing used immunoSEQ multiplex PCR; TCRdb keeps in-frame clones, though not all of them. The repertoire consists of about 120,000 clones, with roughly four fifths occurring once and the leading ten covering about 1.8%. Sequencing input: PBMCs. The gene calls are TRBV4-3 and TRBJ1-3; 7 nucleotides match TRBD1. The sequence was obtained from a man aged 40-49 years in good health and CMV-seronegative. The CDR3 DNA is TGCGCCAGCAGCCCCGAGACAGGGATTGGAAACACCATATATTTT. Its protein product is CASSPETGIGNTIYF.